Following are 10 T cell receptor beta chains from one sample sequenced in a study of CD8+CD57+ T cells in acquired aplastic anemia. TCR beta VDJ and CDR3 profiling used genomic DNA as template. TCRdb fed the reads into MiXCR, producing one record per CDR3 protein. This table holds 150,000 or so distinct CDR3 sequences, about 60% found once. Input material: sorted CD4+, CD8+, or CD8+CD57+ T cells (not recorded which) from PBMCs. All receptors derive from a human donor in good health.

The V call is TRBV2, the J call TRBJ1-1; the match to TRBD1 covers 8 bases. The CDR3 totals 15 residues. CDR1 is SNHLY, CDR2 FYNNEI, per germline. Losses at the gene ends were 1 base for V and 1 base for J; bases not matched to a gene: 2. The chain's CDR3 is CASSEGTGWNTEAFF. In nucleotides, the CDR3 is TGTGCCAGCAGTGAAGGGACAGGGTGGAACACTGAAGCTTTCTTT.

The chain couples TRBV9 to TRBJ2-7; D uncertain. From germline, CDR1 is SGDLS and CDR2 YYNGEE. Trimming took off 0 bases at V and 10 bases at J, with 11 bases between the two ends. CDR3 size: 12 residues. The CDR3, as DNA: TGTGCCAGCAGCGTAGGTGACACCGATCAGTACTTC. Its translation: CASSVGDTDQYF.

The chain joins TRBV10-2 to TRBJ1-5; the match to TRBD1 covers 7 bases. J gave up 5 bases and V 7 bases, and 11 bases lay outside the gene matches. This CDR3 region has 15 residues. The germline CDR1 and CDR2 sequences are WSHSY and SAAADI. The CDR3 protein is CASTRQGPPYQPQHF. DNA of the CDR3: TGCGCCAGCACTAGACAGGGTCCACCTTATCAGCCCCAGCATTTT.

This clonotype was counted many times. CDR3 amino acids: CASSLTPTGLGNTIYF. The CDR3 DNA reads as TGTGCCAGCAGCTTAACCCCTACAGGTCTAGGAAACACCATATATTTT. The chain recombines TRBV7-2 with TRBJ1-3, with a possible D match to TRBD1 (5 bases). The CDR3 is made up of 16 amino acids. Trimming took off 2 bases at V and 4 bases at J, with 15 bases between the two ends. Germline lookup yields CDR1 SGHTA and CDR2 FQGNSA. The whole variable domain, remainder taken from reference TRBV7-2 and TRBJ1-3, is GAGVSQSPSNKVTEKGKDVELRCDPISGHTALYWYRQSLGQGLEFLIYFQGNSAPDKSGLPSDRFSAERTGGSVSTLTIQRTQQEDSAVYLCASSLTPTGLGNTIYFGEGSWLTVV.

This clonotype was observed at least ten times. The chain has TRBV5-5 and TRBJ2-1; 13 bases match TRBD2. With 2 bases clipped from V and 7 bases from J, the junction kept 9 bases outside the gene matches. This CDR3 spans 17 amino acids. CDR1 and CDR2 from the germline V gene are SGHKS and YYEKEE (reference sequence). In DNA form, the CDR3 reads TGTGCCAGCAGCTTTCCTCGGACTAGCGGGAGTCGGAATGAGCAGTTCTTC. This sequence encodes CASSFPRTSGSRNEQFF.

At least ten counts were recorded for this clonotype. In nucleotides, the CDR3 is TGTGCCAGCAGCGACTACACGGCCGGGGAGCTGTTTTTT. Its protein is CASSDYTAGELFF. The chain carries TRBV11-3 and TRBJ2-2; TRBD2 is a possible D gene (5 bases). The CDR3 runs to 13 residues. Trimming cost V 5 bases and J 6 bases, with 10 bases left between them. Germline CDR1 and CDR2: SGHNT and YENEEA.

On this clonotype: One end of the junction does not line up with germline, which may come from a read error. The V gene is TRBV24-1, the J gene TRBJ2-5, with 8 bases identical to TRBD2. This CDR3 spans 16 amino acids. CDR1 is KGHDR and CDR2 is SFDVKD in the germline V gene. CDR3 nucleotide sequence: TGTGCCACCGGTGATACAACTAGCGGAAGGGCAGAGACCCAGTACTTC. As protein: CATGDTTSGRAETQYF.

This CDR3 is CSVVGAYYEQYF. The CDR3 DNA follows: TGCAGCGTTGTAGGGGCGTACTACGAGCAGTACTTC. V and J are TRBV29-1 and TRBJ2-7, with D perhaps TRBD1 (5 bases). CDR3 length equals 12 residues. The germline V gene encodes CDR1 SQVTM and CDR2 ANQGSEA. Trimming removed 4 bases at V and 3 bases at J, with 10 bases between.

The chain recombines TRBV10-2 with TRBJ2-7; D might be TRBD1 (5 bases). Germline values: CDR1 WSHSY, CDR2 SAAADI. The length of the CDR3 is 12 residues. V was clipped by 7 bases and J by 5 bases, with 12 bases between them. The CDR3 sequence: CASTAGRNEQYF. The DNA for the CDR3 is TGCGCCAGCACGGCAGGGCGGAACGAGCAGTACTTC.

This clonotype was found a few times. The V and J genes are TRBV10-1 and TRBJ2-1, with 10 bases identical to TRBD2. V lost 6 bases, J lost 2 bases, and 4 bases stayed unmatched. The CDR3 extends over 15 amino acids. The germline V gene encodes CDR1 WNHNN and CDR2 SYGVQD (reference sequence). CDR3 region: CASRLAGGTYNEQFF. DNA for the CDR3: TGCGCCAGCAGATTAGCGGGAGGTACCTACAATGAGCAGTTCTTC.